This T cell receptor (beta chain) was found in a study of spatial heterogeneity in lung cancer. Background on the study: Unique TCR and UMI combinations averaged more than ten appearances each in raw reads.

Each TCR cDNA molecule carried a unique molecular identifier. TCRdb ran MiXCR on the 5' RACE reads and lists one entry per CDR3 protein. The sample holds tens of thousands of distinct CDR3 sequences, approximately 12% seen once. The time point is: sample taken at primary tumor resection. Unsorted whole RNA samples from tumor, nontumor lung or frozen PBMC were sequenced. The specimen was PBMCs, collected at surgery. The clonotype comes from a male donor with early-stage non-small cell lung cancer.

In DNA form, the CDR3 reads TGTGCCAGCAGTTTAGAACCAGGAGTTTATGGCTACACCTTC. Amino acid sequence: CASSLEPGVYGYTF. The rearrangement links TRBV27 to TRBJ1-2; D ambiguous. This CDR3 has 14 residues. The germline CDR1 and CDR2 sequences are MNHEY and SMNVEV (reference sequence). V gave up 2 bases and J gave up 5 bases, with 12 bases separating them.